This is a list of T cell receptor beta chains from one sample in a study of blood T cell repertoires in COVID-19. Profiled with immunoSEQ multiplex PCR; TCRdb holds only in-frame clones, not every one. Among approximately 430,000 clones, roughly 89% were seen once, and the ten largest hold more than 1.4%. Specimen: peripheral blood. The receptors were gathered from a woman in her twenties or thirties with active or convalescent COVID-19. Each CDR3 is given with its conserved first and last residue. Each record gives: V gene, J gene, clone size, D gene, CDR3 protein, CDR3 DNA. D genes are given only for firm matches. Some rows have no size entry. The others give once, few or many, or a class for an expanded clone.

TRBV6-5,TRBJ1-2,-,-,CASSYSTPHYGYTF,TGTGCCAGCAGTTACTCGACTCCGCACTATGGCTACACCTTC
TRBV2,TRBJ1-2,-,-,CATNPQTVNYGYTF,TGTGCCACCAACCCCCAGACAGTCAACTATGGCTACACCTTC
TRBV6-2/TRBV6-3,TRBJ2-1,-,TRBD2,CASSDWTSGSNNEQFF,TGTGCCAGCAGTGACTGGACTAGCGGGAGTAACAATGAGCAGTTCTTC
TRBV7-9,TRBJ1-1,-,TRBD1,CASSFRGQNTEAFF,TGTGCCAGCAGCTTCAGGGGGCAGAACACTGAAGCTTTCTTT
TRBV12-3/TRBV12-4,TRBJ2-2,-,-,CASSFGSGELFF,TGTGCCAGCAGTTTCGGGAGCGGGGAGCTGTTTTTT
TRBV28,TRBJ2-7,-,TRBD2,CASSLTSGIEQYF,TGTGCCAGCAGTTTGACTAGCGGGATCGAGCAGTACTTC
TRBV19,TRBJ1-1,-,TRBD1,CASKGIRSGGNTEAFF,TGTGCCAGTAAAGGAATTAGGTCAGGGGGTAACACTGAAGCTTTCTTT
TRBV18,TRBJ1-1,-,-,CASSPQGQGQGTEAFF,TGTGCCAGCTCACCTCAAGGCCAGGGGCAGGGCACTGAAGCTTTCTTT
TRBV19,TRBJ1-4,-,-,CASSPGGSRNEKLFF,TGTGCCAGTAGCCCGGGGGGCAGCCGTAATGAAAAACTGTTTTTT
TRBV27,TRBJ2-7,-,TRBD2,CASRTVGGDSYEQYF,TGTGCCAGCAGGACGGTGGGGGGGGACTCCTACGAGCAGTACTTC
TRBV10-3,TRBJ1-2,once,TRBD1,CAISESPGGYGYTF,TGTGCCATCAGTGAGTCCCCAGGGGGCTATGGCTACACCTTC
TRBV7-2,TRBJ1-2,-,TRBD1,CASSSQGNYGYTF,TGTGCCAGCAGCTCACAGGGGAACTATGGCTACACCTTC
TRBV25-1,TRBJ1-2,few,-,CAIDAGTF,TGTGCCATCGACGCCGGGACCTTC
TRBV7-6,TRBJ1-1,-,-,CASSPTPGGEYNTEAFF,TGTGCCAGCAGCCCAACCCCCGGAGGGGAGTATAACACTGAAGCTTTCTTT
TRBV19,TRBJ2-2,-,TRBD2,CASSREATNTGELFF,TGTGCCAGTAGTCGGGAGGCCACGAACACCGGGGAGCTGTTTTTT
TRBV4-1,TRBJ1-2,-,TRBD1,CASSQGQGNGYTF,TGCGCCAGCAGCCAGGGACAGGGTAATGGCTACACCTTC
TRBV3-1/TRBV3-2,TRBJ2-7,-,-,CASSQRVYEQYF,TGTGCCAGCAGCCAAAGAGTCTACGAGCAGTACTTC
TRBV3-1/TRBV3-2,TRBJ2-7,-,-,CASSWGGAANEQYF,TGTGCCAGCAGCTGGGGGGGGGCTGCAAACGAGCAGTACTTC
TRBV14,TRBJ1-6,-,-,CASSQAGSSYNSPLHF,TGTGCCAGCAGCCAAGCGGGGAGCTCCTATAATTCACCCCTCCACTTT
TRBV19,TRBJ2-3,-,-,CASSSRLTVDTQYF,TGTGCCAGTAGTTCCCGACTAACCGTAGATACGCAGTATTTT
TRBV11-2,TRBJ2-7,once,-,CASSLASESYEQYF,TGTGCCAGCAGCTTAGCCAGCGAGTCCTACGAGCAGTACTTC
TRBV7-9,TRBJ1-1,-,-,CASSLGGQEAFF,TGTGCCAGCAGCTTAGGAGGACAGGAAGCTTTCTTT
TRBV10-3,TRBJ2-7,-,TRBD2,CAISGGSGEQYF,TGTGCCATCAGTGGCGGGAGCGGCGAGCAGTACTTC
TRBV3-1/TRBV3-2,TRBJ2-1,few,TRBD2,CASSYVRGGLDEQFF,TGTGCCAGCAGCTATGTTCGGGGGGGCCTGGATGAGCAGTTCTTC
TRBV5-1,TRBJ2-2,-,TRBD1,CASSHTGGHTGELFF,TGCGCCAGCAGCCACACAGGGGGGCACACCGGGGAGCTGTTTTTT
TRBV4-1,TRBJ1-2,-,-,CASSILDINYGYTF,TGCGCCAGCAGTATATTGGACATTAACTATGGCTACACCTTC
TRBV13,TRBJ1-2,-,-,CASTSGGLDGYTF,TGTGCCAGCACCTCGGGAGGGTTGGACGGCTACACCTTC
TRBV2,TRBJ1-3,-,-,CATGTARNTIYF,TGTGCCACCGGGACTGCGAGGAACACCATATATTTT
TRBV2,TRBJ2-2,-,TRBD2,CASTGGIGTGELFF,TGTGCCAGCACCGGGGGGATCGGCACCGGGGAGCTGTTTTTT
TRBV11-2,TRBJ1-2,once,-,CASSLSGLEGYTF,TGTGCCAGCAGTTTATCAGGGCTTGAGGGCTACACCTTC
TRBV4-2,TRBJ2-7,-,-,CASSQGLEPFEQYF,TGTGCCAGCAGCCAAGGCCTAGAGCCCTTCGAGCAGTACTTC
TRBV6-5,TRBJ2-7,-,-,CASSYKGRPYEQYF,TGTGCCAGCAGTTACAAGGGGAGGCCCTACGAGCAGTACTTC
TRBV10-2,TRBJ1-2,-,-,CASTDAGVGYTF,TGCGCCAGCACGGATGCGGGAGTAGGCTACACCTTC
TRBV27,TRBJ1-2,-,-,CASSLSPLGHDGYTF,TGTGCCAGCAGTTTATCTCCACTGGGACATGATGGCTACACCTTC
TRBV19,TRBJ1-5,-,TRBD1,CASSIGRQGLGNQPQHF,TGTGCCAGTAGTATAGGGAGACAGGGGTTAGGCAATCAGCCCCAGCATTTT
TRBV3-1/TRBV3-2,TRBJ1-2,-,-,CASSQVLYGYTF,TGTGCCAGCAGCCAAGTACTTTATGGCTACACCTTC
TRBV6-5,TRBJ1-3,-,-,CASRTGNSGNTIYF,TGTGCCAGCAGAACAGGGAACTCTGGAAACACCATATATTTT
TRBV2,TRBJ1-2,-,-,CASSESRAGEGYGYTF,TGTGCCAGCAGTGAATCCAGGGCAGGGGAAGGCTATGGCTACACCTTC
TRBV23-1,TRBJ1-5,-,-,CASNPTDRDFHQPQHF,TGCGCCAGCAATCCAACCGACCGGGACTTTCATCAGCCCCAGCATTTT
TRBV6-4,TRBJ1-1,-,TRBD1,CASSALGQGATEAFF,TGTGCCAGCAGTGCCCTGGGACAGGGGGCAACTGAAGCTTTCTTT
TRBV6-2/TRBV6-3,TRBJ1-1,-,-,CASSYPPGRRMNTEAFF,TGTGCCAGCAGTTATCCCCCCGGGAGGAGAATGAACACTGAAGCTTTCTTT
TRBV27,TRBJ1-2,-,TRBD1,CASSLRTGPYGYTF,TGTGCCAGCAGTTTAAGGACAGGGCCCTATGGCTACACCTTC
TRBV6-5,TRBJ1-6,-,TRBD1,CASSYRQGVRDSPLHF,TGTGCCAGCAGTTATCGACAGGGGGTCAGGGATTCACCCCTCCACTTT
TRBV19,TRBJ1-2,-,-,CASSTVERNFYGYTF,TGTGCCAGTAGTACTGTAGAGAGAAATTTCTATGGCTACACCTTC
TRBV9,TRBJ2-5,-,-,CASSVVSQETQYF,TGTGCCAGCAGCGTAGTGTCGCAAGAGACCCAGTACTTC